This TCR beta chain originates from a study of T cell responses to AZD1222 COVID-19 vaccine. Findings and caveats of the study: Regions 160-218 and 743-854 held dominance among vaccine-associated CD4 TCRs, which spanned spike. Baseline seropositivity characterized only a handful of AZD1222 recipients. Donors, mostly white British, included more females; clonal diversity was possibly underestimated. Two AZD1222 administrations were followed by greater Spike-specific TCR breadth and depth.

Concerning this clone itself: The antigen is unknown.

Profiled with immunoSEQ multiplex PCR; TCRdb holds only in-frame clones, not every one. Altogether roughly 80,000 clones are present, around 90% being singletons, with the ten largest covering about 5.5%. CDR1 and CDR2 (germline): SGHTA, FQGNSA. V gave up 10 bases and J gave up 3 bases; unmatched junction bases: 2. The CDR3 has 13 residues. The sample here was peripheral blood, taken on day 0 of MenACWY control vaccination. V and J are TRBV7-2 and TRBJ1-4; the match to TRBD1 covers 10 bases. This TCR was sampled from an adult in good health. The CDR3 region is CATGQGPNEKLFF. Here the CDR3 DNA reads TGTGCCACGGGACAGGGGCCTAATGAAAAACTGTTTTTT.